One and the same sample provided the 24 T cell receptor beta chains below, sequenced in a study of T cells in Graves' hyperthyroidism and ophthalmopathy. Using RNA transcripts as the source, TCR beta CDR3 regions were amplified. With the HTBI primer set, the TCR CDR3 went through a first round of RT-PCR. TCRdb called the multiplex PCR reads again in MiXCR, with one record for every CDR3 protein. The sample records around 620,000 distinct CDR3 sequences, roughly 46% being singletons. The material sequenced was peripheral blood or thyroid tissue (not recorded which). The receptors were sampled from an adult woman with Graves' disease, either hyperthyroidism or ophthalmopathy (not recorded which).

The chain employs TRBV28 and TRBJ2-7; 8 bases fit TRBD1. Germline CDR1 is MDHEN and CDR2 is SYDVKM. This CDR3 spans 15 amino acids. The junction had 10 bases not matched to a gene; V was cut back by 2 bases and J by 7 bases. In DNA form, the CDR3 reads TGTGCCAGCAGTTTAATCAGGGGGCCTTCCGGAGAGCAGTACTTC. This gives the protein CASSLIRGPSGEQYF.

This clonotype was recorded at least ten times. The chain is built from TRBV5-6 and TRBJ1-1; D is unclear. V was trimmed by 3 bases and J by 2 bases, leaving 8 bases between them. There are 13 residues in the CDR3. Germline V gives CDR1 SGHDT, CDR2 YYEEEE. CDR3 amino acids: CASSSDVNTEAFF. The CDR3 DNA sequence: TGTGCCAGCAGCTCCGACGTAAACACTGAAGCTTTCTTT.

This clonotype was picked up many times. The V and J genes are TRBV20-1 and TRBJ1-5; TRBD1 is a possible D gene (5 bases). Trimming left V 5 bases short and J 3 bases short, with 11 bases between. This CDR3 has 13 amino acids. Per the germline V gene, CDR1 is DFQATT and CDR2 is SNEGSKA (reference sequence). CDR3 loop: CSALQAYNQPQHF. CDR3 sequence (DNA): TGCAGTGCTTTACAGGCATACAATCAGCCCCAGCATTTT.

This clonotype was counted a single time. The rearrangement uses TRBV29-1 and TRBJ1-3; D uncertain. CDR1 is SQVTM and CDR2 is ANQGSEA in the germline V gene. V was cut by 4 bases and J by 2 bases, with 9 bases left in between. CDR3 length: 13 amino acids. As DNA, the CDR3 is TGCAGCGTTGGAATCGAGGCTGGAAACACCATATATTTT. This sequence encodes CSVGIEAGNTIYF.

In its sample, this clonotype was seen many times. The genes are TRBV7-2 and TRBJ1-6, with D possibly TRBD1 on 5 matching bases. Per the germline V gene, CDR1 is SGHTA and CDR2 is FQGNSA. Trimming took 6 bases from V and 14 from J, leaving 17 bases between them. The CDR3 runs to 13 residues. CDR3 residues: CASSPTGAASLHF. The CDR3 DNA sequence: TGTGCCAGCAGTCCCACTGGGGCAGCATCCCTCCACTTT.

This clonotype was seen ten or more times. The genes are TRBV20-1 and TRBJ1-4, with D possibly TRBD1 on 6 matching bases. Germline V lookup: CDR1 DFQATT, CDR2 SNEGSKA (reference sequence). With 0 bases removed from V and 8 bases from J, the gap between germline ends came to 22 bases. CDR3 size: 17 residues. Here the CDR3 reads CSARDTTPGGAGEKLFF. The CDR3, as DNA: TGCAGTGCTAGAGACACCACGCCTGGGGGGGCTGGCGAAAAACTGTTTTTT.

The chain uses TRBV27 and TRBJ1-1; 9 bases line up with TRBD1. Looked up from germline, CDR1 is MNHEY and CDR2 is SMNVEV (reference sequence). V was clipped by 7 bases and J by 1 base; unmatched bases: 16. The CDR3 is 18 residues long. CDR3 loop: CASTPGPAQGAWNTEAFF. The CDR3, as DNA: TGTGCCAGCACCCCCGGGCCGGCACAGGGGGCCTGGAACACTGAAGCTTTCTTT.

This clonotype was picked up one time. The chain is built from TRBV7-8 and TRBJ1-1; D possibly corresponds to TRBD1 (5 bases). This CDR3 contains 16 residues. Germline CDR1 reads SGHVS; CDR2 reads FQNEAQ. V lost 6 bases and J 1 base, leaving 18 bases between the germline ends. This CDR3 is CASSPLGIDRNTEAFF. DNA for the CDR3: TGTGCCAGCAGTCCCCTAGGGATAGACAGGAACACTGAAGCTTTCTTT.

This clonotype was seen a single time. J is TRBJ2-5 and V is TRBV5-4, with 8 nucleotides matching TRBD1. Looked up from germline, CDR1 is SGHNT and CDR2 is YYREEE (reference sequence). V shed 5 bases and J 0 bases; nucleotides not matched to a gene: 6. The length of the CDR3 is 15 residues. The CDR3 DNA reads TGTGCCAGCAGTTTCTGGACAGGGTACCAAGAGACCCAGTACTTC. Amino acid sequence: CASSFWTGYQETQYF.

The chain is built from TRBV7-9 and TRBJ2-7, with unresolved D. This CDR3 has 13 residues. Trimming pared 3 bases from V and 10 bases from J, leaving 16 bases between. Germline V gene lookup returns CDR1 SEHNR and CDR2 FQNEAQ (reference sequence). The DNA of the CDR3 is TGTGCCAGCAGCTTGGATCTGGGTCTAAGACAGTACTTC. This sequence encodes CASSLDLGLRQYF.

The rearrangement joins TRBV7-2 to TRBJ2-2; D perhaps matches TRBD2 (5 bases). Germline loops: CDR1 SGHTA, CDR2 FQGNSA. V was clipped by 4 bases and J by 8 bases, with 14 bases between them. The CDR3 loop spans 14 amino acids. CDR3 in amino acids: CASSSARRTGELFF. DNA for the CDR3: TGTGCCAGCAGCTCGGCTCGGAGGACGGGGGAGCTGTTTTTT.

This clonotype was recorded at least ten times. V and J are TRBV27 and TRBJ1-1; D is unresolved. The CDR3 runs to 13 residues. V lost 6 bases, J lost 0 bases, and 8 bases lay in between. The germline gives CDR1 MNHEY, CDR2 SMNVEV (reference sequence). The CDR3 spells CASSSAVNTEAFF. The CDR3 coding sequence is TGTGCCAGCAGCTCAGCTGTGAACACTGAAGCTTTCTTT.

This clonotype has ten or more counts. This chain connects TRBV7-2 to TRBJ2-7, with 7 bases lining up with TRBD1. This CDR3 is built from 16 residues. Germline CDR1 SGHTA, CDR2 FQGNSA. V lost 0 bases, J lost 2 bases, and 7 bases stayed unmatched. DNA of the CDR3: TGTGCCAGCAGCTTAGCGTCGGGACAGCCAACCTACGAGCAGTACTTC. Encoded protein: CASSLASGQPTYEQYF.

The CDR3 here is CASSKEGPRNSPLHF. The CDR3 DNA reads TGTGCCAGCAGCAAGGAGGGTCCGAGGAATTCACCCCTCCACTTT. The rearrangement joins TRBV7-2 to TRBJ1-6; no definite D call. V was cut by 5 bases and J by 7 bases, with 15 bases left in between. Germline CDR1 SGHTA, CDR2 FQGNSA. The CDR3 consists of 15 residues.

This clonotype has a count of ten or more. The CDR3 DNA is TGCGCCAGCAGCCAATTCTGGGCCATGAACACTGAAGCTTTCTTT. This translates into CASSQFWAMNTEAFF. J is TRBJ1-1 and V is TRBV4-1; no definite D call. The germline gives CDR1 MGHRA, CDR2 YSYEKL. Trimming shortened V by 2 bases and J by 0 bases, and 10 bases separated the two germline ends. The CDR3 spans 15 residues.

J is TRBJ1-5 and V is TRBV7-4, with 7 bases matching TRBD1. After removal of 6 bases from V and 6 bases from J, the junction contained 11 bases not matched to a gene. Germline-derived CDR1 and CDR2 are SGHVT and SQSDAQ. The CDR3 length is 15 residues. CDR3 protein: CASSLFVQGGQPQHF. In nucleotides, the CDR3 is TGTGCCAGCAGTTTATTCGTCCAGGGGGGTCAGCCCCAGCATTTT. Variable domain in full (rest from reference TRBV7-4 and TRBJ1-5): GAGVSQSPRYKVAKRGRDVALRCDSISGHVTLYWYRQTLGQGSEVLTYSQSDAQRDKSGRPSGRFSAERPERSVSTLKIQRTEQGDSAVYLCASSLFVQGGQPQHFGDGTRLSIL.

This rearrangement joins TRBV6-1 to TRBJ2-7; no definite D call. The V gene's germline CDR1 is MNHNS and CDR2 SASEGT. There are 14 residues in the CDR3. Trimming removed 4 bases at V and 3 bases at J, with 13 bases between. This chain's CDR3 is CASSATGSLYEQYF. Written as DNA, the CDR3 is TGTGCCAGCAGTGCAACTGGCTCTCTCTACGAGCAGTACTTC.

This clonotype was detected once. The V call is TRBV2, the J call TRBJ1-5; D remains ambiguous. Germline V lookup: CDR1 SNHLY, CDR2 FYNNEI. The CDR3 sequence is 13 residues long. V was pared by 7 bases and J by 0 bases, with 7 bases between. The CDR3 DNA sequence: TGTGCCAGCAACTTCAATAGCAATCAGCCCCAGCATTTT. Encoded protein: CASNFNSNQPQHF.

This chain uses TRBV5-1 with TRBJ1-1; D unresolved. The CDR3 has 12 amino acids. CDR1 SGHRS and CDR2 YFSETQ come from the germline V gene. V gave up 7 bases and J gave up 7 bases, with 14 bases separating them. The CDR3 reads CASQRGAGEAFF. The CDR3 DNA follows: TGCGCCAGCCAACGCGGAGCGGGTGAAGCTTTCTTT.

The chain uses TRBV15 and TRBJ1-1, with D perhaps TRBD1 (5 bases). From germline, CDR1 is LNHNV and CDR2 YYDKDF (reference sequence). V was shortened by 4 bases and J by 1 base, with 13 bases between the two germline ends. The CDR3 extends over 15 amino acids. As DNA, the CDR3 is TGTGCCACCAGCACCCGGACGAGGGGGAACACTGAAGCTTTCTTT. Protein product: CATSTRTRGNTEAFF. Drawing the rest from reference TRBV15 and TRBJ1-1, the complete variable domain is DAMVIQNPRYQVTQFGKPVTLSCSQTLNHNVMYWYQQKSSQAPKLLFHYYDKDFNNEADTPDNFQSRRPNTSFCFLDIRSPGLGDTAMYLCATSTRTRGNTEAFFGQGTRLTVV.

A single count supports this clonotype. The chain has TRBV7-9 and TRBJ1-5, with 13 bases lining up with TRBD2. The last part of the DNA fits TRBJ2-3 better; the J call may be wrong. Germline CDR1 reads SEHNR; CDR2 reads FQNEAQ (reference sequence). The CDR3 is 16 amino acids. The CDR3 protein is CASSPLAGGVADTQYF. Written as DNA, the CDR3 is TGTGCCAGCAGTCCACTAGCGGGAGGGGTTGCAGATACGCAGTATTTT.

J is TRBJ2-7 and V is TRBV10-3, with 9 bases matching TRBD1. Trimming cost V 10 bases and J 5 bases; bases outside gene matches: 6. The germline V gene encodes CDR1 ENHRY and CDR2 SYGVKD. The CDR3 is 12 amino acids. The CDR3 nucleotides read TGTGCCACCCGAGGACAGGGGAACGAGCAGTACTTC. It encodes CATRGQGNEQYF.

This clonotype was counted at least ten times. The chain carries TRBV9 and TRBJ2-2; 7 nucleotides match TRBD2. CDR3 length equals 17 residues. The J segment lost 1 base and the V segment lost 4 bases, leaving 10 bases of the junction unmatched. Germline V CDR1 and CDR2: SGDLS, YYNGEE. The CDR3 DNA reads TGTGCCAGCAGCCCGCCAGGAATAGCGGGGAACACCGGGGAGCTGTTTTTT. Its translation is CASSPPGIAGNTGELFF.

This clonotype was detected ten times or more. The rearrangement joins TRBV5-1 to TRBJ1-4; no firm D call. In germline, CDR1 is SGHRS, CDR2 YFSETQ. V gave up 2 bases and J gave up 0 bases, with 11 bases separating them. There are 16 residues in the CDR3. CDR3 loop: CASSFDGVATNEKLFF. For the CDR3, the DNA is TGCGCCAGCAGCTTTGACGGGGTTGCAACTAATGAAAAACTGTTTTTT.